The 10 T cell receptor beta chains in this list originate from one sample, sequenced in a study of spatial heterogeneity in lung cancer. Study-level findings and limits: Tumors with more nonsynonymous mutations had more expanded intratumoral alpha and beta TCRs.

TCRdb independently ran MiXCR on the 5' RACE reads; one entry per CDR3 protein. The sample yields about 5,000 distinct CDR3 sequences, about 8% seen once. Time point specified: sample taken at primary tumor resection. Which antigens these TCRs recognize remains unknown. Sample: lung tumor tissue, taken at surgery. These receptors were collected from a female donor with early-stage non-small cell lung cancer.

This clonotype is large (0.1 to 1%) in the sample. This chain joins TRBV10-3 and TRBJ2-3, with D hard to call. The CDR3 has 13 residues. Germline V gene sequence: CDR1 ENHRY, CDR2 SYGVKD. Trimming removed 7 bases from V and 3 bases from J, with 11 bases in between. Written as DNA, the CDR3 is TGTGCCATCACTGGCCGAGGAACAGATACGCAGTATTTT. Protein: CAITGRGTDTQYF.

The gene calls are TRBV3-1 and TRBJ2-3, with a tentative D call TRBD1 (5 bases). The germline gives CDR1 LGHDT, CDR2 YNNKEL (reference sequence). The CDR3 loop spans 15 amino acids. V gave up 2 bases and J gave up 0 bases, with 9 bases separating them. The CDR3 region is CASSQHQGSTDTQYF. Here the CDR3 DNA reads TGTGCCAGCAGCCAACATCAGGGTAGCACAGATACGCAGTATTTT.

The V and J genes are TRBV9 and TRBJ2-1, with D unclear. V gave up 4 bases and J gave up 2 bases, with 13 bases separating them. Germline V lookup: CDR1 SGDLS, CDR2 YYNGEE. This CDR3 is built from 15 residues. CDR3 sequence reads: CASSPSTGPYNEQFF. The DNA for the CDR3 is TGTGCCAGCAGCCCATCGACTGGCCCCTACAATGAGCAGTTCTTC.

This clonotype was seen at least ten times. V and J are TRBV7-4 and TRBJ2-2; D is possibly TRBD2 (5 bases). Trimming took off 1 base at V and 6 bases at J, with 15 bases between the two ends. Germline values: CDR1 SGHVT, CDR2 SQSDAQ. The CDR3 totals 16 residues. The DNA of the CDR3 is TGTGCCAGCAGCTTAGGGCTAGCCGGTGGAGCCGGGGAGCTGTTTTTT. Residues: CASSLGLAGGAGELFF.

This clonotype was counted at least ten times. This chain joins TRBV25-1 and TRBJ1-1; D is possibly TRBD1 (5 bases). Trimming stripped 2 bases from V and 6 bases from J, with 10 bases between. The germline V gene encodes CDR1 MGHDK and CDR2 SYGVNS. The CDR3 has 13 amino acids. The CDR3 spells CASSEEGLAEAFF. The CDR3 DNA reads TGTGCCAGCAGTGAAGAGGGGCTCGCTGAAGCTTTCTTT.

This clonotype came up a few times. The chain uses TRBV4-3 and TRBJ1-5, with D unresolved. The ends were cut back, 0 bases at V and 7 bases at J, with 7 bases in the middle. The germline V gene has CDR1 LGHNA and CDR2 YSLEER. The CDR3 has 13 residues. CDR3 residues: CASSQDFGQPQHF. The CDR3 coding sequence is TGCGCCAGCAGCCAAGATTTCGGGCAGCCCCAGCATTTT.

This clonotype appeared many times. The chain has TRBV10-3 and TRBJ1-1; tentative D call: TRBD1 (6 bases). CDR1 and CDR2 (germline): ENHRY, SYGVKD. Trimming took off 8 bases at V and 7 bases at J, with 14 bases between the two ends. The CDR3 totals 12 residues. The CDR3 region is CAIGNRDGEAFF. Here the CDR3 DNA reads TGTGCCATCGGAAACAGGGACGGTGAAGCTTTCTTT.

This clonotype was recorded a few times. The chain uses TRBV11-1 and TRBJ2-3, with 7 bases identical to TRBD2. The CDR3 is 17 residues long. V lost 0 bases to trimming and J lost 0 bases; unmatched junction nucleotides: 6. CDR1 is SGHAT, CDR2 FQDESV, per germline (reference sequence). CDR3 DNA sequence: TGTGCCAGCAGCTTAGCGGGGCTAGCGGCTAGCACAGATACGCAGTATTTT. Protein: CASSLAGLAASTDTQYF.

This clonotype came up many times. The chain carries TRBV6-2 or TRBV6-3 and TRBJ2-7; no clear D. Germline CDR1 and CDR2: MNHEY and SVGEGT. The length of the CDR3 is 14 residues. The V end was cut by 0 bases, the J end by 4 bases, with 10 bases between. The CDR3 sequence is CASSYSTFQYEQYF. The CDR3 DNA follows: TGTGCCAGCAGTTACTCGACTTTTCAGTACGAGCAGTACTTC.

The V gene is TRBV19, the J gene TRBJ1-2, with 7 nucleotides matching TRBD1. V shed 4 bases and J 0 bases; nucleotides not matched to a gene: 8. The germline gives CDR1 LNHDA, CDR2 SQIVND (reference sequence). This CDR3 has 16 amino acids. This CDR3 reads CASSRHGTEANYGYTF. In nucleotides, the CDR3 is TGTGCCAGTAGTAGACACGGGACAGAAGCTAACTATGGCTACACCTTC.